The sequence of this T cell receptor beta chain was determined in a study of blood T cell repertoires in COVID-19 (dated by TCRdb to 2018 to 2021). As for the study more broadly: Samples from collaborators originated in the United States, Italy and Spain and spanned both the acute and convalescent phases of COVID-19. HLA class I and class II types, where available, came from metadata supplied by the sample provider rather than from assay-based typing. Nearly every sample came with metadata listing a de-identified subject ID, COVID-19 status, age in years and sex. The prospective study material was composed of cDNA or gDNA derived from T cells, B-cell-depleted T cells, or PBMCs. The dataset comprised deeply sampled blood TCRbeta repertoires from subjects exposed to, actively infected with, or recovered from COVID-19. The repertoires were released in a freely available public database meant as a resource for research on the immune response to SARS-CoV-2. The samples were drawn from the first 160 participants of the ongoing ImmuneRACE study and from more than 1,000 subjects provided by 6 global collaborators.

In this sample, this clone turned up a few times. This receptor's antigen is unknown. There are no base qualities to consult, and no much larger clone falls within one base. The immunoSEQ Assay, a bias-controlled multiplex PCR, was used to amplify TCRbeta CDR3 regions from genomic DNA. The published analysis was carried out like this. The number of nucleated cells in each sample was estimated by amplification of reference gene primers within the assay. To quantify the absolute abundance of each unique TCRbeta CDR3 rearrangement, sequence reads were collapsed and filtered. For each sample, productive Simpson clonality was calculated as the square root of Simpson's diversity index over productive rearrangements. Entries here come from immuneACCESS through TCRdb and include only in-frame sequences with V and J called. Some clones fail to appear in such tables; in the studies checked, an unresolved V gene covers under half of the shortfall, and the cause of the remainder is unknown. Clone size and the V and J calls come from that table; the DNA yielded D and trimming. Counted in this sample were 100,000 to 110,000 clones; around four fifths of them appeared once. Together, the top ten hold approximately 30% of the sample.

General findings and caveats noted by the study authors: How much clinical and demographic metadata was included differed by source and by participant, and the metadata was provided uncurated.

The CDR3 holds 16 amino acids from the cysteine to the phenylalanine. CDR3 DNA only is kept here, 48 bases in frame from base 1. The germline ends are 20 bases apart after V is trimmed by 5 bases and J by 7 bases. Reading the germline V gene (reference sequence) gives CDR1 LNHDA and CDR2 SQIVND. Collaborating institutions collected whole blood in K2EDTA tubes following their own protocols. For TCRbeta analysis, collaborators shipped samples as frozen whole blood, isolated PBMCs, or DNA extracted from either of those sample types. The material sequenced was peripheral blood. In this chain, TRBV19 is recombined with TRBJ1-4; the D gene identity is not certain. The TCR was taken from a man aged 70-80 years with active or convalescent COVID-19. The CDR3 corresponds to CASSGLREVSAEKLFF. DNA sequence: TGTGCCAGTAGTGGACTGCGGGAGGTGTCGGCTGAAAAACTGTTTTTT.